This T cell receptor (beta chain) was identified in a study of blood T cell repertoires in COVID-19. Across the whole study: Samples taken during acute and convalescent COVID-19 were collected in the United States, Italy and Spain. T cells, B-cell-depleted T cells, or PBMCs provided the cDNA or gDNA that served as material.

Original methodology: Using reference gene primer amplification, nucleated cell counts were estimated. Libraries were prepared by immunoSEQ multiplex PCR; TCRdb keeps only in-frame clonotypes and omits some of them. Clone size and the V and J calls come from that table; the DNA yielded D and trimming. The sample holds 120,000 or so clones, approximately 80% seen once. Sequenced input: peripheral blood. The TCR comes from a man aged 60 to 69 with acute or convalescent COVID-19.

CDR3 nucleotides: TGTGCCAGCAGTGGTGTTATAACCGGGACTAGAGGAACCGGGGAGCTGTTTTTT. Residues: CASSGVITGTRGTGELFF. V is TRBV6-1 and J is TRBJ2-2; 8 bases align to TRBD2. Germline CDR1 reads MNHNS; CDR2 reads SASEGT. The CDR3 is 18 amino acids. The junction had 15 bases not matched to a gene; V was cut back by 4 bases and J by 5 bases.